The rows below give T cell receptor beta chains drawn from one sample of a study of control samples from healthy donors and cancer patients. Assay used: immunoSEQ multiplex PCR; TCRdb lists only in-frame clones, some missing. Among about 160,000 clones listed, about 90% were seen once. Sequencing used blood. The receptors come from a woman aged 25 to 39 in good health. The CDR3 runs from the conserved cysteine through the conserved F or W. The D gene is left open where the match is weak. Clone size appears in some rows only: once, few, many, or a class for an expanded clone.

clone_size,v_call,j_call,d_call,cdr3_nt,cdr3_aa
few,TRBV2,TRBJ2-3,-,TGTGCCAGCATGGTGACAGATACGCAGTATTTT,CASMVTDTQYF
-,TRBV9,TRBJ1-2,-,TGTGCCAGCAGCGTAGATCGCGGGAACTATGGCTACACCTTC,CASSVDRGNYGYTF
-,TRBV2,TRBJ2-7,TRBD2,TGTGCCAGCAGCGAGCTTTCCCCTCTAGCGGGAGGCTACGAGCAGTACTTC,CASSELSPLAGGYEQYF
-,TRBV7-6,TRBJ2-1,TRBD1,TGTGCCAGCAGCGCTAGGACAGGGGCCTACAATGAGCAGTTCTTC,CASSARTGAYNEQFF
-,TRBV6-5,TRBJ2-7,-,TGTGCCAGCAGTTACTATACCAATGGGGCGAAGGGCGAGCAGTACTTC,CASSYYTNGAKGEQYF
once,TRBV9,TRBJ2-4,-,TGTGCCAGCAGCGTAGATCAAGATGTAGCCAAAAACATTCAGTACTTC,CASSVDQDVAKNIQYF
-,TRBV7-9,TRBJ2-3,TRBD2,TGTGCCAGCAGCTCTAGCGGGAGCACAGATACGCAGTATTTT,CASSSSGSTDTQYF
-,TRBV15,TRBJ1-5,-,TGTGCCACCGGTCGGGCCACTGCGATTTATAGCAATCAGCCCCAGCATTTT,CATGRATAIYSNQPQHF
-,TRBV3-1/TRBV3-2,TRBJ2-7,-,TGTGCCAGCACCGTAGACGGTTCCTACGAGCAGTACTTC,CASTVDGSYEQYF
-,TRBV1,TRBJ2-3,-,TGCACCAGCAGCCGACTCTACCGGGGGGATACGCAGTATTTT,CTSSRLYRGDTQYF
-,TRBV28,TRBJ2-7,TRBD2,TGTGCCAGCAGTTTACCAGAAGGACTAGCGGGGACTACCTACGAGCAGTACTTC,CASSLPEGLAGTTYEQYF
-,TRBV28,TRBJ1-5,TRBD1,TGTGCCAGCCAGGGGGTAAATAGCAATCAGCCCCAGCATTTT,CASQGVNSNQPQHF
-,TRBV9,TRBJ2-1,-,TGTGCCAGCAGCCCTGGACTACCTCCTCAAAGTGAGCAGTTCTTC,CASSPGLPPQSEQFF
-,TRBV11-2,TRBJ1-2,-,TGTGCCAGCAGTAAAGGCCCCGTGGAGGTTCCGGAATATGGCTACACCTTC,CASSKGPVEVPEYGYTF
-,TRBV7-9,TRBJ2-5,-,TGTGCCAGCAGCTCGTGGGACAACCAAGAGACCCAGTACTTC,CASSSWDNQETQYF
-,TRBV5-1,TRBJ1-1,TRBD1,TGCGCCAGCAGCTTGGAACAGGGGTATGAAGCTTTCTTT,CASSLEQGYEAFF
-,TRBV28,TRBJ1-2,-,TGTGGCTCGGGGCAGGCCGCTAACTATGGCTACACCTTC,CGSGQAANYGYTF
once,TRBV11-2,TRBJ1-4,TRBD1,TGTGCCAGCAGCGGAACAGGGGGTAGTGAAAAACTGTTTTTT,CASSGTGGSEKLFF